Presented here are 28 T cell receptor beta chains from one specimen sequenced in a study of technical replicates of blood from a handful of donors. Profiling relied on immunoSEQ multiplex PCR, and the TCRdb table lists in-frame clones only, not all of them. The table records approximately 15,000 clones, roughly 80% of them present only once. Sequencing was carried out using PBMCs. The receptors were sampled from a human donor in good health.

The chain carries TRBV10-2 and TRBJ2-3; a possible D gene is TRBD1 (5 bases). This CDR3 region has 14 residues. Germline CDR1 is WSHSY and CDR2 is SAAADI. V shed 6 bases and J shed 0 bases, with 10 bases lying between them. CDR3 residues: CASRTATSTDTQYF. DNA of the CDR3: TGCGCCAGCAGGACAGCCACTAGCACAGATACGCAGTATTTT.

The V call is TRBV9, the J call TRBJ2-7; 13 nucleotides agree with TRBD2. This CDR3 is 14 amino acids long. The V gene end was trimmed by 3 bases and the J gene end by 4 bases; junction bases not matched to a gene: 1. CDR1 is SGDLS and CDR2 is YYNGEE in the germline V gene. DNA of the CDR3: TGTGCCAGCAGCGAGGGACTAGCGGGGTACGAGCAGTACTTC. This encodes CASSEGLAGYEQYF.

The chain is built from TRBV6-5 and TRBJ2-2; D might be TRBD2 (6 bases). This CDR3 is built from 16 residues. Germline V gene data show CDR1 as MNHEY and CDR2 as SVGAGI. V shed 1 base and J shed 1 base, with 10 bases lying between them. The CDR3 reads CASSYYHSGNTGELFF. The CDR3, as DNA: TGTGCCAGCAGTTACTACCATAGCGGGAACACCGGGGAGCTGTTTTTT.

This clone was found once. This chain connects TRBV5-1 to TRBJ2-2; D is perhaps TRBD2 (5 bases). Germline V gene sequence: CDR1 SGHRS, CDR2 YFSETQ. Trimming cost V 0 bases and J 6 bases, with 15 bases left between them. The CDR3 length is 16 residues. The CDR3 here is CASSLDVSGLSGELFF. The CDR3, as DNA: TGCGCCAGCAGCTTGGATGTGAGCGGTCTATCCGGGGAGCTGTTTTTT.

The chain joins TRBV7-9 to TRBJ2-2; TRBD1 matches at 8 bases. This CDR3 is built from 17 residues. Unmatched junction bases numbered 9, after V lost 4 bases and J lost 2 bases. Germline CDR1 SEHNR, CDR2 FQNEAQ (reference sequence). The CDR3 DNA sequence: TGTGCCAGCAGCTCAGTAGGTACAGGGGGTAACACCGGGGAGCTGTTTTTT. This gives the protein CASSSVGTGGNTGELFF.

This chain connects TRBV5-6 to TRBJ2-7; 7 nucleotides match TRBD1. The J segment lost 0 bases and the V segment lost 4 bases, leaving 4 bases of the junction unmatched. Germline CDR1 is SGHDT and CDR2 is YYEEEE. This CDR3 region has 14 residues. The CDR3 loop reads CASSKGQPSYEQYF. The DNA of the CDR3 is TGTGCCAGCAGCAAGGGACAGCCCTCCTACGAGCAGTACTTC.

This clone appeared a few times. This chain joins TRBV5-4 and TRBJ1-1; D is perhaps TRBD1 (5 bases). V was pared by 0 bases and J by 1 base, with 7 bases between. There are 14 residues in the CDR3. Germline V CDR1 and CDR2: SGHNT, YYREEE (reference sequence). This CDR3 reads CASSLGQQNTEAFF. In nucleotides, the CDR3 is TGTGCCAGCAGCTTGGGACAGCAGAACACTGAAGCTTTCTTT.

A single count supports this clone. The J gene is TRBJ2-1, the V gene TRBV18; TRBD2 might be the D (6 bases). V was pared by 6 bases and J by 7 bases, with 16 bases between. Per germline, CDR1 KGHSH and CDR2 LQKENI. The CDR3 is 14 amino acids. The chain's CDR3 is CASSPPGGRNEQFF. In nucleotides, the CDR3 is TGTGCCAGCTCGCCCCCCGGAGGGAGGAATGAGCAGTTCTTC.

The rearrangement joins TRBV19 to TRBJ1-2, with TRBD1 matching over 11 bases. Trimming took 6 bases from V and 5 from J; bases not matched to a gene: 5. This CDR3 region has 14 residues. Looked up from germline, CDR1 is LNHDA and CDR2 is SQIVND (reference sequence). Written as DNA, the CDR3 is TGTGCCAGTAGATCGGGACAGGGGGATTATGGCTACACCTTC. This sequence encodes CASRSGQGDYGYTF.

The chain uses TRBV7-9 and TRBJ2-3; the match to TRBD2 covers 7 bases. Germline V gives CDR1 SEHNR, CDR2 FQNEAQ (reference sequence). J gave up 2 bases and V 3 bases, and 5 bases lay outside the gene matches. This CDR3 contains 15 residues. Here the CDR3 DNA reads TGTGCCAGCAGCTTCACTAGCGCCTTCACAGATACGCAGTATTTT. Protein sequence: CASSFTSAFTDTQYF.

The rearrangement links TRBV19 to TRBJ2-7, with TRBD1 matching 9 bases. This CDR3 region has 14 residues. The V segment lost 6 bases and the J segment 3 bases; nucleotides outside the gene matches: 6. Germline V gene sequence: CDR1 LNHDA, CDR2 SQIVND (reference sequence). The CDR3 bases are TGTGCCAGTAGCCGACAGGGGGAAATCTACGAGCAGTACTTC. This gives the protein CASSRQGEIYEQYF.

This chain connects TRBV5-6 to TRBJ2-2, with 9 nucleotides matching TRBD2. Germline V gives CDR1 SGHDT, CDR2 YYEEEE. With 4 bases clipped from V and 9 bases from J, the junction kept 13 bases outside the gene matches. The CDR3 loop spans 16 amino acids. CDR3: CASSAGTSPQGRELFF. CDR3 DNA sequence: TGTGCCAGCAGCGCCGGGACTAGCCCCCAAGGGAGGGAGCTGTTTTTT.

This chain connects TRBV29-1 to TRBJ2-2, with D perhaps TRBD1 (6 bases). Germline loops: CDR1 SQVTM, CDR2 ANQGSEA. The length of the CDR3 is 14 residues. V was trimmed by 4 bases and J by 7 bases, leaving 16 bases between them. CDR3 nucleotides: TGCAGCGTTGTCGCGCCTCCGGGACACGGGGAGCTGTTTTTT. Translation: CSVVAPPGHGELFF.

This clone appeared a few times. The V call is TRBV4-2, the J call TRBJ2-2; TRBD2 matches 7 bases. J lost 4 bases, V lost 0 bases, and 8 bases had no gene match. The germline V gene encodes CDR1 LGHNA and CDR2 YNFKEQ. The CDR3 totals 17 residues. Here the CDR3 DNA reads TGTGCCAGCAGCCAAGAAGGGCCAGCGGGGACCACCGGGGAGCTGTTTTTT. Translation gives CASSQEGPAGTTGELFF.

The chain employs TRBV4-1 and TRBJ2-5; 11 positions match TRBD2. The CDR3 is made up of 15 amino acids. In germline, CDR1 is MGHRA, CDR2 YSYEKL. J gave up 5 bases and V 7 bases, and 9 bases lay outside the gene matches. Here the CDR3 DNA reads TGCGCCAGCAACATAGCGGGAGGGCCTGGGGAGACCCAGTACTTC. It translates to CASNIAGGPGETQYF.

The CDR3 loop reads CASSLGVAGVRETQYF. The DNA for the CDR3 is TGCGCCAGCAGCTTGGGCGTAGCGGGAGTTCGAGAGACCCAGTACTTC. J is TRBJ2-5 and V is TRBV5-1, with 9 bases fitting TRBD2. CDR1 and CDR2 from the germline V gene are SGHRS and YFSETQ. After removal of 0 bases from V and 4 bases from J, the junction contained 7 bases not matched to a gene. The CDR3 is 16 amino acids.

This chain joins TRBV7-2 and TRBJ1-5; 8 positions agree with TRBD1. The trim removed 1 base at V and 0 bases at J, leaving 2 bases unmatched. The length of the CDR3 is 16 residues. Germline V gene data show CDR1 as SGHTA and CDR2 as FQGNSA. CDR3 nucleotide sequence: TGTGCCAGCAGCTTAGTTGGGACAGGTAGCAATCAGCCCCAGCATTTT. This codes for CASSLVGTGSNQPQHF.

This chain links TRBV6-5 with TRBJ2-2, with TRBD1 matching 7 bases. The CDR3 is made up of 13 amino acids. Germline CDR1 MNHEY, CDR2 SVGAGI. The V gene end was trimmed by 6 bases and the J gene end by 6 bases; junction bases not matched to a gene: 4. CDR3 in amino acids: CASSARGPGELFF. The CDR3 bases are TGTGCCAGCAGCGCGAGGGGGCCCGGGGAGCTGTTTTTT.

The rearrangement links TRBV2 to TRBJ1-5, with TRBD1 as a possible D gene (5 bases). The CDR3 length is 13 residues. Germline V CDR1 and CDR2: SNHLY, FYNNEI. Between the trimmed V and J ends, which lost 1 base and 11 bases, there was a span of 12 bases. CDR3 sequence: CASSEDRRQTQHF. The DNA of the CDR3 is TGTGCCAGCAGTGAAGACCGGAGACAGACCCAGCATTTT.

The sample holds a few counts of this clone. The chain recombines TRBV2 with TRBJ2-7, with TRBD1 matching 8 bases. Germline lookup yields CDR1 SNHLY and CDR2 FYNNEI. This CDR3 contains 14 residues. Trimming at V came to 6 bases and at J to 1 base, leaving 5 bases not matched to a gene. CDR3 DNA: TGTGCCAGCAGGGGGGGACAGGTGTCCTACGAGCAGTACTTC. Encoded protein: CASRGGQVSYEQYF.

This clone has just one count. The V gene is TRBV30, the J gene TRBJ2-6; tentative D call: TRBD2 (5 bases). V lost 4 bases, J lost 0 bases, and 10 bases lay in between. The germline V gene encodes CDR1 GTSNPN and CDR2 SVGIG (reference sequence). The CDR3 consists of 15 residues. This CDR3 is CAWKYGLSGANVLTF. The CDR3 coding sequence is TGTGCCTGGAAGTACGGACTCTCTGGGGCCAACGTCCTGACTTTC.

The chain carries TRBV18 and TRBJ2-7; 9 bases align to TRBD2. This CDR3 comprises 15 residues. Germline CDR1 is KGHSH and CDR2 is LQKENI. V was pared by 2 bases and J by 4 bases, with 6 bases of the junction left unmatched. The CDR3 nucleotides are TGTGCCAGCTCACCAGTTCTAGCGGGATTTTACGAGCAGTACTTC. Protein sequence: CASSPVLAGFYEQYF.

The chain uses TRBV11-3 and TRBJ2-7; 7 bases are a match to TRBD2. J lost 4 bases, V lost 5 bases, and 5 bases had no gene match. Germline CDR1 is SGHNT and CDR2 is YENEEA. The CDR3 contains 13 residues. CDR3 sequence reads: CASSGPGGYEQYF. The CDR3, as DNA: TGTGCCAGCAGCGGGCCGGGAGGTTACGAGCAGTACTTC.

V gene TRBV4-2 combines with J gene TRBJ2-3, with 10 bases that match TRBD2. Germline assignment: CDR1 LGHNA and CDR2 YNFKEQ. J was trimmed by 4 bases and V by 0 bases; bases with no gene match: 13. CDR3 length equals 19 residues. The CDR3: CASSQDTLRAGGPPDTQYF. The CDR3 DNA follows: TGTGCCAGCAGCCAAGACACACTCCGAGCGGGAGGGCCGCCAGATACGCAGTATTTT.

The chain is built from TRBV10-3 and TRBJ2-2, with TRBD2 matching over 10 bases. The CDR3 runs 16 residues. V dropped 6 bases and J dropped 1; count of bases not matched to a gene: 5. The V gene's germline CDR1 is ENHRY and CDR2 SYGVKD. The CDR3 reads CAISKGLAVNTGELFF. The CDR3 DNA follows: TGTGCCATCAGCAAAGGACTAGCGGTGAACACCGGGGAGCTGTTTTTT.

The chain couples TRBV21-1 to TRBJ2-1; TRBD2, the table's D call, lacks a check against the DNA. TRBV21-1 is classified as a pseudogene. The CDR3 has 17 amino acids. The CDR3 region has the DNA TGTGCCAGCAGGCAACCCCCAGGGACTAGCGGGAGGAATGAGCAGTTCTTC. It yields the protein CASRQPPGTSGRNEQFF.

The V gene is TRBV7-2, the J gene TRBJ2-2; the D gene is possibly TRBD1 (5 bases). Trimming took off 4 bases at V and 5 bases at J, with 8 bases between the two ends. Germline values: CDR1 SGHTA, CDR2 FQGNSA. The CDR3 sequence is 13 residues long. The CDR3 DNA sequence: TGTGCCAGCAGCTCGCAGGGTACCGGGGAGCTGTTTTTT. This encodes CASSSQGTGELFF.

This clone has only one observation. The chain recombines TRBV10-3 with TRBJ2-4; tentative D call: TRBD1 (5 bases). This CDR3 is 14 amino acids long. Looked up from germline, CDR1 is ENHRY and CDR2 is SYGVKD. V lost 3 bases and J 9 bases, leaving 15 bases between the germline ends. CDR3 bases: TGTGCCATCAGTGACGGTTCAGGGTCAAGCATTCAGTACTTC. Residues: CAISDGSGSSIQYF.